This T cell receptor beta chain derives from a study of OX40 agonist ivuxolimab in advanced cancers. Study-wide context: An anti-OX40 (CD134) antibody with agonistic activity, ivuxolimab, was administered to patients. People who had prior anti-PD-1, anti-PD-L1 or anti-CTLA-4 therapy could take part, and under 45% had some. Partial responses were seen in three patients, one with hepatocellular carcinoma and two with cutaneous melanoma.

Broader study findings: Expanded clones tended on average to be more numerous among CD8+ T cells than CD4+.

Measured with immunoSEQ multiplex PCR; TCRdb has only the in-frame clones, and not every one. Of tens of thousands of clones listed, 70% to 90% were seen once; the top ten hold 0.69%. Points on this clone: Its antigen is not identified.

The V end was cut by 2 bases, the J end by 6 bases, with 10 bases between. CDR1 KGHSH and CDR2 LQKENI come from the germline V gene. The CDR3 consists of 13 residues. This material consisted of CD4+ or CD8+ T cells sorted from blood, taken in a trial of the OX40 agonist ivuxolimab. This rearrangement joins TRBV18 to TRBJ1-2; D not certain. This TCR came from an adult with an advanced solid tumor such as melanoma, head and neck, liver or kidney cancer. The CDR3 DNA is TGTGCCAGCTCACCAGACTCCGCCAATGGCTACACCTTC. This codes for CASSPDSANGYTF.